This record concerns one TCR beta chain sequence. Three rounds of nested PCR, following a modified ARM-PCR protocol, produced the TCRbeta library. TCRdb called the multiplex PCR reads again in MiXCR, with one record for every CDR3 protein. This sample has roughly 200,000 distinct CDR3 sequences, with less than 80% found just once. Germline V gene lookup returns CDR1 MNHEY and CDR2 SVGAGI. CDR3 length equals 13 residues. Unmatched junction bases numbered 5, after V lost 8 bases and J lost 4 bases. This entry comes from a study of tumor and adjacent non-tumor tissue in lung cancer. As for the study in general: Histology: about a dozen adenocarcinoma, a couple of squamous cell carcinoma, 1 small cell lung cancer.

RNA was extracted from bulk tissue without any cell sorting. Between August and November 2014, newly diagnosed, chemotherapy-naive lung cancer patients underwent thoracic surgery in China. Material: lung tumor tissue. The chain recombines TRBV6-5 with TRBJ1-5; 7 bases agree with TRBD1. The TCR was taken from a man in his sixties with non-small cell lung cancer. The CDR3 protein is CASCLQGNQPQHF. As DNA, the CDR3 is TGTGCCAGCTGCTTACAGGGGAATCAGCCCCAGCATTTT.